This TCR beta chain was found in a study of OX40 agonist ivuxolimab in advanced cancers. At the level of the whole study: Ivuxolimab was an agonistic, fully human IgG2 monoclonal antibody directed against OX40 (CD134), a costimulatory receptor. Intravenous ivuxolimab was administered to patients every 2 weeks at six dose levels: 0.01, 0.1, 0.3, 1.5, 3 and 10 mg/kg. Of the 50 or so patients in dose escalation, around 20 had hepatocellular carcinoma, roughly 15 had melanoma, 9 had renal cell carcinoma and 9 had head and neck cancer. In the dose-escalation cohort, 75% to 90% of patients were male, and the mean age was 60 years with a range of about 20 to 80. Prior anti-PD-1, anti-PD-L1 or anti-CTLA-4 therapy was permitted, and approximately 42% of dose-escalation patients had received checkpoint inhibitors. Partial responses occurred in three dose-escalation patients, of whom one had hepatocellular carcinoma and two had cutaneous melanoma. The purpose of peripheral TCRbeta sequencing was to test whether ivuxolimab changed TCR sequence diversity and led to clonal T-cell expansion. The paper describes the monotherapy dose-escalation part (N of about 55 patients) of the phase I trial of ivuxolimab.

To sequence the TCRbeta CDR3 region, genomic DNA was isolated from the sorted cells. The immunoSEQ Assay was used for sequencing of TCRbeta CDR3 regions. TCRdb provides this immuneACCESS table in a form limited to in-frame rearrangements. Some clones are lacking; in checked studies, under half of them reflect an unresolved V gene, and why the rest are absent is not known. In this sample the table shows about 75,000 clones, under 95% of which occur a single time. The ten largest make up about 0.35% of the sample. The paper as a whole reports these results and caveats: In the 0.1-3.0 mg/kg groups, partial responders were among the patients with the lowest normalized peripheral clonal expansion, particularly in CD8+ T cells. The antigen specificity of the peripheral T cells that underwent clonal expansion was not determined. Low levels of normalized T-cell clonal expansion were also shown by some nonresponding patients. Clonal expansion of both CD4+ and CD8+ blood T cells was observed from baseline to week 6 at doses 0.1 to 3.0 mg/kg. After ivuxolimab, expanded clones were on average more numerous among CD8+ T cells than among CD4+ T cells.

As regards this clone: Its binding antigen is unknown. Per-base quality was not reported, and no clone a single base away is much larger than it.

V is cut back by 4 bases and J by 5 bases, with 2 bases in the junction unmatched. In the germline V gene, CDR1 corresponds to ENHRY and CDR2 to SYGVKD. The CDR3 contains 15 residues, cysteine and phenylalanine counted. Only the CDR3 portion is preserved as DNA: 45 bases, with reading frame beginning at the first base. Patients with a history of autoimmune disease or receiving systemic immunosuppression were excluded from the trial. Peripheral blood for TCR sequencing was collected from all dose cohorts at baseline, on cycle 4 day 1, and on cycle 7 day 1. Samples were obtained from an open-label, multicenter, first-in-human phase I dose-escalation trial of ivuxolimab. Adults with locally advanced or metastatic melanoma, renal cell carcinoma, hepatocellular carcinoma or head and neck squamous cell carcinoma were enrolled in the trial. Before TCR sequencing, CD4+ T cells and CD8+ T cells were sorted from peripheral blood as separate populations.

The chain joins TRBV10-3 to TRBJ2-1; 13 bases in between match TRBD2. The sequence derives from an adult with an advanced solid tumor such as melanoma, head and neck, liver or kidney cancer. Source: CD4+ or CD8+ T cells sorted from blood, taken in a trial of the OX40 agonist ivuxolimab. In nucleotides, the sequence is TGTGCCATCAGTGCGGGACTAGCGGGAAACAATGAGCAGTTCTTC. It translates as CAISAGLAGNNEQFF.